A selection of T cell receptor beta chains follows, all from one sample in a study of shared clonotypes between healthy human individuals. Some clones are missing from TCRdb's copy, which holds only in-frame ones; the method was immunoSEQ multiplex PCR. The sample has 650,000 to 800,000 clones, 90% to 95% seen once. Source material: naive CD8+ T cells sorted from blood. These receptors all stem from a man younger than 45 in good health. Each CDR3 is given with its conserved first and last residue. A D gene is named only where the DNA matches it firmly. Size is stated for part of the rows, as once, few or many counts, or as a class when the clone is expanded.

abundance: NA; d_gene: TRBD1; j_gene: TRBJ2-7; v_gene: TRBV28; CDR3aa: CASRDRDRVYYEQYF; CDR3nt: TGTGCCAGCAGGGACCGGGACAGGGTTTATTACGAGCAGTACTTC
abundance: few; d_gene: NA; j_gene: TRBJ1-5; v_gene: TRBV27; CDR3aa: CASSLVGIGYQPQHF; CDR3nt: TGTGCCAGCAGTTTAGTGGGGATCGGCTATCAGCCCCAGCATTTT
abundance: once; d_gene: TRBD2; j_gene: TRBJ2-7; v_gene: TRBV4-2; CDR3aa: CASSQELAGGTEQYF; CDR3nt: TGTGCCAGCAGCCAAGAGTTAGCGGGAGGTACGGAGCAGTACTTC
abundance: NA; d_gene: NA; j_gene: TRBJ2-7; v_gene: TRBV11-2; CDR3aa: CASSPLVEVYEQYF; CDR3nt: TGTGCCAGCAGCCCGCTAGTCGAGGTATACGAGCAGTACTTC
abundance: NA; d_gene: NA; j_gene: TRBJ2-7; v_gene: TRBV6-4; CDR3aa: CASKLTSTRGEKQYF; CDR3nt: TGTGCCAGCAAGCTGACTTCCACTCGAGGAGAAAAGCAGTACTTC
abundance: once; d_gene: NA; j_gene: TRBJ2-1; v_gene: TRBV19; CDR3aa: CASSLGGHSYNEQFF; CDR3nt: TGTGCCAGTAGCCTCGGAGGGCACTCCTACAATGAGCAGTTCTTC
abundance: NA; d_gene: NA; j_gene: TRBJ2-1; v_gene: TRBV7-9; CDR3aa: CASSLTGQYYEQFF; CDR3nt: TGTGCCAGCAGCTTAACCGGACAGTACTATGAGCAGTTCTTC
abundance: once; d_gene: TRBD1; j_gene: TRBJ2-7; v_gene: TRBV29-1; CDR3aa: CSVEDQRTGISYEQYF; CDR3nt: TGCAGCGTTGAAGATCAGCGGACAGGGATCTCCTACGAGCAGTACTTC
abundance: NA; d_gene: NA; j_gene: TRBJ1-1; v_gene: TRBV4-1; CDR3aa: CASSQIGGGATEAFF; CDR3nt: TGCGCCAGCAGCCAGATCGGGGGGGGAGCTACTGAAGCTTTCTTT
abundance: NA; d_gene: NA; j_gene: TRBJ2-1; v_gene: TRBV7-8; CDR3aa: CASSLRGGAVNEQFF; CDR3nt: TGTGCCAGCAGCTTAAGGGGGGGAGCGGTCAATGAGCAGTTCTTC
abundance: NA; d_gene: TRBD2; j_gene: TRBJ2-7; v_gene: TRBV5-6; CDR3aa: CASSLGLAGAAYEQYF; CDR3nt: TGTGCCAGCAGCTTGGGACTAGCGGGAGCCGCCTACGAGCAGTACTTC
abundance: NA; d_gene: TRBD1; j_gene: TRBJ1-4; v_gene: TRBV5-5; CDR3aa: CASSLAPGQGGGRFEKLFF; CDR3nt: TGTGCCAGCAGCTTGGCCCCGGGACAGGGAGGCGGCCGTTTTGAAAAACTGTTTTTT
abundance: once; d_gene: NA; j_gene: TRBJ1-1; v_gene: TRBV5-3; CDR3aa: CARSLAPGSGFPRLNTEAFF; CDR3nt: TGTGCCAGAAGCTTGGCCCCTGGGTCAGGGTTTCCTCGTCTCAACACTGAAGCTTTCTTT
abundance: NA; d_gene: NA; j_gene: TRBJ2-7; v_gene: TRBV4-1; CDR3aa: CASSPNLLRGVEQYF; CDR3nt: TGCGCCAGCAGCCCCAATCTCCTGAGGGGGGTCGAGCAGTACTTC
abundance: NA; d_gene: TRBD1; j_gene: TRBJ1-2; v_gene: TRBV10-3; CDR3aa: CAISDFSDREYGYTF; CDR3nt: TGTGCCATCAGTGATTTTTCCGACAGGGAGTATGGCTACACCTTC
abundance: NA; d_gene: NA; j_gene: TRBJ2-2; v_gene: TRBV4-1; CDR3aa: CASSQGAGLSTGELFF; CDR3nt: TGCGCCAGCAGCCAAGGGGCAGGGTTGAGCACCGGGGAGCTGTTTTTT
abundance: NA; d_gene: TRBD1; j_gene: TRBJ1-2; v_gene: TRBV7-8; CDR3aa: CASSLHSRDRKSNGYTF; CDR3nt: TGTGCCAGCAGCTTACATTCCCGGGACAGAAAGTCCAATGGCTACACCTTC
abundance: NA; d_gene: TRBD1; j_gene: TRBJ1-1; v_gene: TRBV6-1; CDR3aa: CAITGGLFRTEAFF; CDR3nt: TGTGCCATCACAGGGGGCCTTTTCAGGACTGAAGCTTTCTTT
abundance: NA; d_gene: NA; j_gene: TRBJ2-7; v_gene: TRBV27; CDR3aa: CASSIGGAIYEQYF; CDR3nt: TGTGCCAGCAGTATCGGGGGCGCTATCTACGAGCAGTACTTC
abundance: NA; d_gene: TRBD1; j_gene: TRBJ2-7; v_gene: TRBV11-2; CDR3aa: CASSLSTGDRHPYEQYF; CDR3nt: TGTGCCAGCAGCTTATCCACAGGGGACCGCCATCCCTACGAGCAGTACTTC
abundance: NA; d_gene: NA; j_gene: TRBJ1-2; v_gene: TRBV7-8; CDR3aa: CASSPREAPNYGYTF; CDR3nt: TGTGCCAGCAGCCCCCGTGAAGCTCCTAACTATGGCTACACCTTC
abundance: NA; d_gene: TRBD1; j_gene: TRBJ2-2; v_gene: TRBV7-9; CDR3aa: CASSLGQGVTGELFF; CDR3nt: TGTGCCAGCAGCTTGGGACAGGGTGTAACCGGGGAGCTGTTTTTT
abundance: NA; d_gene: NA; j_gene: TRBJ2-3; v_gene: TRBV10-3; CDR3aa: CAISGSLDTDTQYF; CDR3nt: TGTGCCATCAGTGGATCCCTAGACACAGATACGCAGTATTTT
abundance: NA; d_gene: TRBD1; j_gene: TRBJ2-6; v_gene: TRBV7-2; CDR3aa: CASSLGQGEPWANVLTF; CDR3nt: TGTGCCAGCAGCTTAGGACAGGGGGAGCCTTGGGCCAACGTCCTGACTTTC
abundance: NA; d_gene: TRBD1; j_gene: TRBJ1-2; v_gene: TRBV7-9; CDR3aa: CASSTTLGDRNYGYTF; CDR3nt: TGTGCCAGCAGCACAACCCTAGGGGACAGAAACTATGGCTACACCTTC
abundance: NA; d_gene: TRBD2; j_gene: TRBJ2-1; v_gene: TRBV7-8; CDR3aa: CASSFQREGGVPVDHNEQFF; CDR3nt: TGTGCCAGCAGCTTCCAGCGGGAGGGGGGTGTGCCCGTTGACCACAATGAGCAGTTCTTC
abundance: NA; d_gene: TRBD2; j_gene: TRBJ2-7; v_gene: TRBV7-9; CDR3aa: CATRNWEGTTYEQYF; CDR3nt: TGTGCCACCCGAAACTGGGAGGGGACTACCTACGAGCAGTACTTC
abundance: NA; d_gene: NA; j_gene: TRBJ2-1; v_gene: TRBV29-1; CDR3aa: CSVAWKNEQFF; CDR3nt: TGCAGCGTTGCCTGGAAGAATGAGCAGTTCTTC
abundance: NA; d_gene: NA; j_gene: TRBJ2-7; v_gene: TRBV29-1; CDR3aa: CSVGAGLAYEQYF; CDR3nt: TGCAGCGTTGGGGCAGGGTTAGCCTACGAGCAGTACTTC